Below, 19 T cell receptor beta chains from the same sample are listed, as sequenced in a study of cytomegalovirus exposure and HLA in healthy donors. Use of 60 Vbeta and 13 Jbeta primers characterized the PCR. The table came from immunoSEQ multiplex PCR; TCRdb's copy has only in-frame clones and leaves some out. This table has more than 80,000 clones, around 77% appearing once. Sequenced material: PBMCs. The receptors shown here come from a woman in her sixties in good health and CMV-seropositive.

The chain is built from TRBV27 and TRBJ2-7; 11 bases are shared with TRBD1. CDR1 and CDR2 from the germline V gene are MNHEY and SMNVEV (reference sequence). The length of the CDR3 is 15 residues. The V segment lost 8 bases and the J segment 1 base; nucleotides outside the gene matches: 7. The CDR3 DNA is TGTGCCAGCCAGAGGGGGACAGGGGGTTCCTACGAGCAGTACTTC. Translated: CASQRGTGGSYEQYF.

The V gene is TRBV4-1, the J gene TRBJ1-5; D gene ambiguous. The germline gives CDR1 MGHRA, CDR2 YSYEKL. The V gene lost 1 base and the J gene lost 0 bases, with 10 bases spanning the gap. This CDR3 is built from 16 residues. The CDR3 DNA sequence: TGCGCCAGCAGCCAAGTGGGAGAGCTTAGCAATCAGCCCCAGCATTTT. This encodes CASSQVGELSNQPQHF.

V gene TRBV5-6 combines with J gene TRBJ1-1; 8 bases match TRBD1. The germline CDR1 and CDR2 sequences are SGHDT and YYEEEE. The CDR3 sequence is 17 residues long. Trimming cost V 5 bases and J 0 bases; bases outside gene matches: 12. CDR3 amino acids: CASRSDRGGMVNTEAFF. The CDR3 bases are TGTGCCAGCAGATCTGACAGGGGAGGAATGGTGAACACTGAAGCTTTCTTT.

V and J are TRBV7-2 and TRBJ1-1; D may be TRBD1 (6 bases). Deletions cut 1 base from V and 5 bases from J, with 14 bases between. Germline V CDR1 and CDR2: SGHTA, FQGNSA. The CDR3 covers 15 residues. The CDR3 nucleotides are TGTGCCAGCAGCTTAGACGGGGGGCGGGGAACTGAAGCTTTCTTT. Translated, it gives CASSLDGGRGTEAFF.

This clone was seen a single time. The chain uses TRBV28 and TRBJ2-7; the D is unclear. The V and J ends lost 2 bases and 3 bases respectively, with 5 bases between them. CDR3 length: 12 amino acids. Germline CDR1 reads MDHEN; CDR2 reads SYDVKM. CDR3 loop: CASSLGLYEQYF. The CDR3 DNA follows: TGTGCCAGCAGTTTAGGGCTCTACGAGCAGTACTTC.

This chain connects TRBV30 to TRBJ2-3, with D maybe TRBD1 (5 bases). The germline gives CDR1 GTSNPN, CDR2 SVGIG (reference sequence). The CDR3 contains 15 residues. V lost 1 base and J 5 bases, leaving 16 bases between the germline ends. CDR3: CAWSGERGFRDTQYF. The CDR3 DNA reads as TGTGCCTGGAGTGGCGAAAGGGGCTTCAGAGATACGCAGTATTTT.

DNA of the CDR3: TGTGCCAGCACTAGGGGAGGGAACCAAGAGACCCAGTACTTC. This translates into CASTRGGNQETQYF. The chain joins TRBV6-1 to TRBJ2-5; 7 nucleotides align to TRBD2. This CDR3 spans 14 amino acids. The germline gives CDR1 MNHNS, CDR2 SASEGT. The trim removed 7 bases at V and 0 bases at J, leaving 5 bases unmatched.

The rearrangement links TRBV18 to TRBJ1-1; perhaps TRBD1 as D (6 bases). The germline V gene has CDR1 KGHSH and CDR2 LQKENI. V lost 3 bases and J 8 bases, leaving 13 bases between the germline ends. This CDR3 is built from 13 residues. The CDR3 DNA reads as TGTGCCAGCTCACCGTGGACGGGGGGCGAAGCTTTCTTT. It translates to CASSPWTGGEAFF.

The rearrangement uses TRBV4-1 and TRBJ2-3; 7 bases line up with TRBD2. The CDR3 has 16 residues. CDR1 and CDR2 (germline): MGHRA, YSYEKL. J was trimmed by 4 bases and V by 1 base; bases with no gene match: 8. Here the CDR3 DNA reads TGCGCCAGCAGCCAAGGACGCGGGAGATCCCCAGATACGCAGTATTTT. Its protein product is CASSQGRGRSPDTQYF.

The rearrangement links TRBV23-1 to TRBJ1-1, with TRBD1 matching 7 bases. TRBV23-1 is an ORF for which the function is uncertain. V was pared by 3 bases and J by 3 bases, with 10 bases of the junction left unmatched. The CDR3 runs to 16 residues. DNA for the CDR3: TGCGCCAGCAGTCAGCAGGGGGGCGCGCGAGACACTGAAGCTTTCTTT. As protein: CASSQQGGARDTEAFF.

The V gene is TRBV11-1, the J gene TRBJ2-2; TRBD2 matches at 7 bases. V trimming: 5 bases; J trimming: 5 bases; junction bases outside the gene matches: 5. This CDR3 has 14 amino acids. The V gene's germline CDR1 is SGHAT and CDR2 FQDESV (reference sequence). The CDR3 sequence is CASSAGRETGELFF. DNA of the CDR3: TGTGCCAGCAGCGCGGGGAGGGAAACCGGGGAGCTGTTTTTT.

By sample share, this clone is large. This sequence joins TRBV7-9 and TRBJ1-1; D not certain. V was clipped by 6 bases and J by 2 bases, with 7 bases between them. The CDR3 extends over 12 amino acids. The germline V gene has CDR1 SEHNR and CDR2 FQNEAQ (reference sequence). The CDR3 bases are TGTGCCAGCAGATACAGTAACACTGAAGCTTTCTTT. It translates to CASRYSNTEAFF.

The rearrangement joins TRBV6-4 to TRBJ2-3; 8 bases are shared with TRBD2. V lost 3 bases to trimming and J lost 8 bases; unmatched junction nucleotides: 4. Germline CDR1 and CDR2: MRHNA and SNTAGT. The CDR3 consists of 13 residues. For the CDR3, the DNA is TGTGCCAGCAGTGAGACTAGCGCGGTTACGCAGTATTTT. It codes for CASSETSAVTQYF.

This chain uses TRBV7-8 with TRBJ2-7; 9 bases align to TRBD2. In germline, CDR1 is SGHVS, CDR2 FQNEAQ. This CDR3 has 15 amino acids. V was clipped by 5 bases and J by 6 bases; unmatched bases: 11. Written as DNA, the CDR3 is TGTGCCAGCAGCCCCGTCGGGGTAGCGGGAGCCGAGCAGTACTTC. Translated: CASSPVGVAGAEQYF.

The chain joins TRBV7-2 to TRBJ1-1; 7 positions agree with TRBD1. The V gene's germline CDR1 is SGHTA and CDR2 FQGNSA. The CDR3 length is 14 residues. J gave up 5 bases and V 1 base, and 4 bases lay outside the gene matches. CDR3 residues: CASSLGQGRTEAFF. CDR3 DNA sequence: TGTGCCAGCAGCTTAGGACAGGGTAGGACTGAAGCTTTCTTT.

This clone was counted between two and nine times. This chain connects TRBV9 to TRBJ1-3; 7 bases align to TRBD1. Germline lookup yields CDR1 SGDLS and CDR2 YYNGEE. V lost 1 base and J lost 4; bases outside the gene matches: 8. The CDR3 is made up of 16 amino acids. CDR3 in DNA: TGTGCCAGCAGCGTACTTGAGGGGGCATCGGGAAACACCATATATTTT. Translating gives CASSVLEGASGNTIYF.

CDR3 sequence (DNA): TGTGCCAGCAGCGCCGGGACTAGCGGGGGGTACGAGCAGTACTTC. Encoded protein: CASSAGTSGGYEQYF. This chain uses TRBV9 with TRBJ2-7; 15 nucleotides align to TRBD2. The germline gives CDR1 SGDLS, CDR2 YYNGEE. V lost 3 bases, J lost 4 bases, and 2 bases stayed unmatched. This CDR3 has 15 amino acids.

This chain links TRBV4-2 with TRBJ1-1; TRBD1 is a possible D gene (5 bases). The CDR3 is made up of 15 amino acids. V was cut by 4 bases and J by 4 bases, with 16 bases left in between. CDR1 and CDR2 (germline): LGHNA, YNFKEQ. The CDR3 protein is CASSPIQGRVTEAFF. CDR3 sequence (DNA): TGTGCCAGCAGCCCGATCCAGGGTCGCGTCACTGAAGCTTTCTTT.

V usage is TRBV11-2 and J usage is TRBJ2-1, with 7 bases aligning to TRBD1. CDR3 length: 17 amino acids. With 1 base clipped from V and 6 bases from J, the junction kept 12 bases outside the gene matches. Germline CDR1 is SGHAT and CDR2 is FQNNGV. CDR3 region: CASSLGGGVRVPNEQFF. The CDR3 bases are TGTGCCAGCAGCTTAGGAGGGGGCGTAAGGGTACCCAATGAGCAGTTCTTC.